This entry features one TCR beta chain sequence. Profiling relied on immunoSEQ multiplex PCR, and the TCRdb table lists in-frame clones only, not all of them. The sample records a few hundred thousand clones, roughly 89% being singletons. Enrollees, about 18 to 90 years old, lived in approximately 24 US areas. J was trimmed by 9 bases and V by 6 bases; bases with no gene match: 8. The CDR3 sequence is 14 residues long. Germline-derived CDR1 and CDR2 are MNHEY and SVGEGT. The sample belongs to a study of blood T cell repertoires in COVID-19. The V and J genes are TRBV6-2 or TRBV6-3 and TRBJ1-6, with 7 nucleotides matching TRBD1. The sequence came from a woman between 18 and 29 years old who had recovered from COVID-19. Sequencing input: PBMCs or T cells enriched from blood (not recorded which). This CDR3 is CASSRQGNRSPLHF. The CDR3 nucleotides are TGTGCCAGCAGCCGACAGGGTAATCGTTCACCCCTCCACTTT.